This TCR beta chain originates from a study of regulatory T cells in long-lasting Graves disease. Both iRepertoire HTBI primers and Arm-PCR of CDR3 regions were used to build the TCR beta libraries. In TCRdb, the multiplex PCR reads were re-called with MiXCR into one record per CDR3 protein. The repertoire holds around 240,000 distinct CDR3 sequences, with approximately 18% as singletons. With V trimmed by 0 bases and J by 1 base, 1 base remained unmatched. Germline CDR1 and CDR2: MGHRA and YSYEKL. The CDR3 length is 15 residues. Time point given: newly diagnosed GD, antithyroid drugs for less than 3 months. Preparation of the TCR library used RNA extracted from PBMCs. Enrollment of patients was through an endocrinology department in Xi'an, China. This sample was also put to use in a study of T cells in Graves' hyperthyroidism and ophthalmopathy.

The input for sequencing was peripheral blood mononuclear cells (PBMCs), taken at new diagnosis, from a patient treated with antithyroid drugs. The source of this sequence is a woman in her 30s with Graves disease. The chain links TRBV4-1 to TRBJ2-5; 8 bases align to TRBD1. The CDR3 bases are TGCGCCAGCAGCCAAGAGGGGACAGGCCAAGAGACCCAGTACTTC. This encodes CASSQEGTGQETQYF.